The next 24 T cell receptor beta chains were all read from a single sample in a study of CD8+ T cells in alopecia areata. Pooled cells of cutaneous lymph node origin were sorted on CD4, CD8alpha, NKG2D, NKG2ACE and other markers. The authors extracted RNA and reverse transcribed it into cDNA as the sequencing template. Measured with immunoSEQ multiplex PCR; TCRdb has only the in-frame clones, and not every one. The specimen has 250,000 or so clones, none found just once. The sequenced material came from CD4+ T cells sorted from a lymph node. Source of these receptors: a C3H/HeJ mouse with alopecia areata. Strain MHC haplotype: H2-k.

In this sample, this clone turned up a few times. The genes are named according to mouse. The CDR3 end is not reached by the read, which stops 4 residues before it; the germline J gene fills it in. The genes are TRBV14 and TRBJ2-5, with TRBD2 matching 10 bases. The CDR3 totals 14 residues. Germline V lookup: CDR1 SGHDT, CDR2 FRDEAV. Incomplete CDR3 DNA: TGTGCCAGCAGTCCCATACTGGGGGGGGAC. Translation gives CASSPILGGD. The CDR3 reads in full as CASSPILGGDTQYF.

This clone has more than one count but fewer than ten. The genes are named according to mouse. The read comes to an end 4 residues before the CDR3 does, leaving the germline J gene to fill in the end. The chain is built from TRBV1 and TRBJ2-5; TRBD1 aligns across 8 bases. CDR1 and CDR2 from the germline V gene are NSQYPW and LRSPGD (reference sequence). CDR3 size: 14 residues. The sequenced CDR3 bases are TGCACCTGCAGTGCAGTTAACAGGGGGGAC. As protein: CTCSAVNRGD. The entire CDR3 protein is CTCSAVNRGDTQYF.

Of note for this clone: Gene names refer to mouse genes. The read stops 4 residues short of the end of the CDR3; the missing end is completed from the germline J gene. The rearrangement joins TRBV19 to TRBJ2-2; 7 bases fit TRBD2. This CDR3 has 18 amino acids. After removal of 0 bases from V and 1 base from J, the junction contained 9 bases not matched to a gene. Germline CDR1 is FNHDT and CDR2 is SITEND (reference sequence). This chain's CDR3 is CASSIAFRRTGNTGQLYF. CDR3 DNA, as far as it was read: TGTGCCAGCAGTATAGCGTTCCGGAGGACTGGAAACACCGGG.

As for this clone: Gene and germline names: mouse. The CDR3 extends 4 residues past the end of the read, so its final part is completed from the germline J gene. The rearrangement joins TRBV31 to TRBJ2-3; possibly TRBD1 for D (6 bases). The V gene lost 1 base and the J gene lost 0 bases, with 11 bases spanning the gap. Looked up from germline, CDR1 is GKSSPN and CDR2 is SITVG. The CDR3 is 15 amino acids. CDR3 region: CAWSHGTTSAETLYF. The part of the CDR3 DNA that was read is TGTGCCTGGAGTCACGGGACAACTAGTGCAGAA.

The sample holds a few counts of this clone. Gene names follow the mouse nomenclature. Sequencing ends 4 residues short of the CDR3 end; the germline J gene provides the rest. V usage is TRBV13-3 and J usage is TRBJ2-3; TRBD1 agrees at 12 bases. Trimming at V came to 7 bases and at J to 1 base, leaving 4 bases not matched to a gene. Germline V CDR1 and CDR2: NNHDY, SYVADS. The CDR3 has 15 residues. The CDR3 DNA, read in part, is TGTGCCAGCGGGGACAGGGGGCGCCGTGCAGAA. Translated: CASGDRGRRAE. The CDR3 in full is CASGDRGRRAETLYF.

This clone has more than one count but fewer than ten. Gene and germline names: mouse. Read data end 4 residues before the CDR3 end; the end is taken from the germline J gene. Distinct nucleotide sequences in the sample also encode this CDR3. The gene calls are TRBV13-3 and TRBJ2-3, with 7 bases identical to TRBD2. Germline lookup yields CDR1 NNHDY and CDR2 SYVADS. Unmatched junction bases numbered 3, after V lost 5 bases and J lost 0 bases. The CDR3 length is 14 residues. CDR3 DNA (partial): TGTGCCAGCAGCTGGGGGTCTAGTGCAGAA. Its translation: CASSWGSSAE. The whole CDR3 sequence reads CASSWGSSAETLYF.

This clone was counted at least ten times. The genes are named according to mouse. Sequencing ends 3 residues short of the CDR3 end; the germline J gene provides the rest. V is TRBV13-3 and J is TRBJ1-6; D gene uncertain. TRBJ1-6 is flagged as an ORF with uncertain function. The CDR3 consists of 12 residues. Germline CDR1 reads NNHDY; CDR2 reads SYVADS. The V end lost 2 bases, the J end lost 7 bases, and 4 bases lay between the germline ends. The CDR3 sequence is CASSEQNSPLYF. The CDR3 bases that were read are TGTGCCAGCAGTGAGCAGAATTCGCCC.

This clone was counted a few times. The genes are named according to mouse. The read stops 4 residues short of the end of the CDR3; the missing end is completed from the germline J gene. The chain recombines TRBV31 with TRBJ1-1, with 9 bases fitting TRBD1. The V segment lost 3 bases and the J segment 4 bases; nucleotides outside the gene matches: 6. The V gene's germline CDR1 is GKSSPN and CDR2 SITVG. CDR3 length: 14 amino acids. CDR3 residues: CAWRQGAGGTEVFF. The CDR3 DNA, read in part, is TGTGCCTGGAGACAGGGGGCGGGAGGCACA.

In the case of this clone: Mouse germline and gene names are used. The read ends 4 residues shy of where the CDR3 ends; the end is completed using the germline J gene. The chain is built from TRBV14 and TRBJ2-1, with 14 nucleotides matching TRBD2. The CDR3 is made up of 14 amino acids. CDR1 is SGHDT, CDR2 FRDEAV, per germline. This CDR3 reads CASSPGLGGPEQFF. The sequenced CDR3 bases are TGTGCCAGCAGTCCGGGACTGGGGGGGCCT.

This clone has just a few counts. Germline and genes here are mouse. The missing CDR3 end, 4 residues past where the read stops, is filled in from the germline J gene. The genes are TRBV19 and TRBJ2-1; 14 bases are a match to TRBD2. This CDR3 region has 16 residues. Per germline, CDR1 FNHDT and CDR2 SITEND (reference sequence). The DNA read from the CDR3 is TGTGCCAGCAGTCGGGACTGGGGGGGCGCGAGGGCT. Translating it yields CASSRDWGGARA. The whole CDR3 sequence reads CASSRDWGGARAEQFF.

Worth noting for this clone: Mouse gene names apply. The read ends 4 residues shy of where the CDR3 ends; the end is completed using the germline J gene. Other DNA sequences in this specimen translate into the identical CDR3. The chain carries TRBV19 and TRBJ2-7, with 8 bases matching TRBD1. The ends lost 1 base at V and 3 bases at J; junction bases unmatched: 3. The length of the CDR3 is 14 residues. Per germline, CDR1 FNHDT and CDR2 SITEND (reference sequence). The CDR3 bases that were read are TGTGCCAGCAGTATAAACAGGGGGGTCTAT. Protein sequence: CASSINRGVY. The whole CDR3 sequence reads CASSINRGVYEQYF.

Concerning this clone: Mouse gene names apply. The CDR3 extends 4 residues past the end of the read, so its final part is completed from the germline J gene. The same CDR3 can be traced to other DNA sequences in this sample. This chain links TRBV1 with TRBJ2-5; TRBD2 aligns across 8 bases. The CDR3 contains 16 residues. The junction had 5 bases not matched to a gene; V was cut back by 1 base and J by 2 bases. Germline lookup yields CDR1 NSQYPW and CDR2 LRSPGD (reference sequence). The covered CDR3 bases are TGCACCTGCAGTGCAGGTACTGGGGGTGTCCAAGAC. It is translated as CTCSAGTGGVQD. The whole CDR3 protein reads CTCSAGTGGVQDTQYF.

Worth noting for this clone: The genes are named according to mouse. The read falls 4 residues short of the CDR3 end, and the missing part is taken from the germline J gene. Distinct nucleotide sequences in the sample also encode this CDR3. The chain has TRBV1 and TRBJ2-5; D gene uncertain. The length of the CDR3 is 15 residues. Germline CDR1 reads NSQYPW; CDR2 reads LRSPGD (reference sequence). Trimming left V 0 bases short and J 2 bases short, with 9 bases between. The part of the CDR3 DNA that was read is TGCACCTGCAGTGCAGATCGTGGGTTCCAAGAC. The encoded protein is CTCSADRGFQD. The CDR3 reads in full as CTCSADRGFQDTQYF.

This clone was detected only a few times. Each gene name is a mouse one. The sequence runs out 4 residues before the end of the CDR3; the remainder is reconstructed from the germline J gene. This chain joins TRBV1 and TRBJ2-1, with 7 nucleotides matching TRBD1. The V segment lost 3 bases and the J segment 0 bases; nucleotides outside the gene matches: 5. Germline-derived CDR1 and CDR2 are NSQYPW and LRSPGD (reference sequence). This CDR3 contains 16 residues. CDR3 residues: CTCSALGTVNYAEQFF. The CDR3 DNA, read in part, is TGCACCTGCAGTGCTCTCGGGACAGTTAACTATGCT.

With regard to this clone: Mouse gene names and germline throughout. The CDR3 protein is CASSPGTGGFQDTQYF. CDR3 bases read: TGTGCCAGCAGCCCCGGGACTGGGGGCTTCCAAGAC. The chain is built from TRBV19 and TRBJ2-5, with 11 nucleotides matching TRBD2. Read sequence stops 4 residues before the CDR3 end, and the germline J gene provides the missing end. Germline V gene sequence: CDR1 FNHDT, CDR2 SITEND (reference sequence). The CDR3 is 16 residues long. After removal of 5 bases from V and 2 bases from J, the junction contained 7 bases not matched to a gene.

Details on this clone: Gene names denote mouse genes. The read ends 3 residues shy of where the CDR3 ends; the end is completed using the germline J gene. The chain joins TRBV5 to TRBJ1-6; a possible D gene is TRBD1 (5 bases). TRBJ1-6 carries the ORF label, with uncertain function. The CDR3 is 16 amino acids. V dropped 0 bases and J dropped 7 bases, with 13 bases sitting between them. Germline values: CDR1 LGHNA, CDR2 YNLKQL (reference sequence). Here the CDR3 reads CASSQDTQGGNSPLYF. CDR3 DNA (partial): TGTGCCAGCAGCCAAGATACCCAGGGAGGGAATTCGCCC.

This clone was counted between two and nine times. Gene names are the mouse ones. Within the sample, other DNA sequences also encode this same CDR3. The covered CDR3 bases are TGCACCTGCAGTGCCCAGGGGGACACA. It translates to CTCSAQGDT. The CDR3 reads in full as CTCSAQGDTEVFF. This chain connects TRBV1 to TRBJ1-1, with TRBD1 identical over 7 bases. From the germline J gene comes the end of the CDR3, since the read stops 4 residues before it. CDR1 is NSQYPW and CDR2 is LRSPGD in the germline V gene (reference sequence). The CDR3 runs 13 residues. J gave up 3 bases and V 3 bases, and 1 base lay outside the gene matches.

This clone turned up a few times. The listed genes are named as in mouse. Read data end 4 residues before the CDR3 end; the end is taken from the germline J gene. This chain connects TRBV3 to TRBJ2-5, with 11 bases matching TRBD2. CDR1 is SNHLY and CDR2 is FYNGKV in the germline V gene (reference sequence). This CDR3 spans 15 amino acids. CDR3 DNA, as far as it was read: TGTGCCAGCAGCTCCCCGGGACTGGGGGAGGAC. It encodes CASSSPGLGED. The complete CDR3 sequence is CASSSPGLGEDTQYF.

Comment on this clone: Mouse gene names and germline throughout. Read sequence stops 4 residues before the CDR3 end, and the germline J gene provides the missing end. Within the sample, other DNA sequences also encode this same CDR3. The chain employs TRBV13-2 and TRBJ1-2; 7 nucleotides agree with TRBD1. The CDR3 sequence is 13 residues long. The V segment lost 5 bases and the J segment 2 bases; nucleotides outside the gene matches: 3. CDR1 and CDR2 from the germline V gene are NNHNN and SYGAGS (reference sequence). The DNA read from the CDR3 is TGTGCCAGCGGGAGACAGGGCAACTCC. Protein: CASGRQGNS. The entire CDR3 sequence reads CASGRQGNSDYTF.

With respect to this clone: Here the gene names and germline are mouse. CDR3 region: CASSDADWGRSYEQYF. The DNA read from the CDR3 is TGTGCCAGCAGTGATGCGGACTGGGGGAGATCCTAT. The genes are TRBV13-3 and TRBJ2-7, with 10 positions matching TRBD2. The CDR3 is cut off 4 residues early in the read; its end comes from the germline J gene. Germline V lookup: CDR1 NNHDY, CDR2 SYVADS. V shed 0 bases and J 1 base; nucleotides not matched to a gene: 4. The CDR3 sequence is 16 residues long.

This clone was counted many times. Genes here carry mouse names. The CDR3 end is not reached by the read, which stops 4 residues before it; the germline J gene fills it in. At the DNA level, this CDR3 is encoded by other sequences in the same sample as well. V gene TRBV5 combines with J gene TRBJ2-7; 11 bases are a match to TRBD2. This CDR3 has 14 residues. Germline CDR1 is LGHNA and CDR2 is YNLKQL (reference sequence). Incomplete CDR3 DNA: TGTGCCAGCAGCCAAAGGGACTGGGGGTAT. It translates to CASSQRDWGY. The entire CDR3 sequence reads CASSQRDWGYEQYF.

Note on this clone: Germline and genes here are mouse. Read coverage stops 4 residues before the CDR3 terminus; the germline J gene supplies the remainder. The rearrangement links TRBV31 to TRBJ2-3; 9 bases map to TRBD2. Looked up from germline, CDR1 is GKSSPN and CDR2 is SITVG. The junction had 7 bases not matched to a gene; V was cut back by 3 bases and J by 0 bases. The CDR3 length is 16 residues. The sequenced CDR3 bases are TGTGCCTGGAGGCGTTACTGGGGGGCTAGTGCAGAA. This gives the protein CAWRRYWGASAE. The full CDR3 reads CAWRRYWGASAETLYF.

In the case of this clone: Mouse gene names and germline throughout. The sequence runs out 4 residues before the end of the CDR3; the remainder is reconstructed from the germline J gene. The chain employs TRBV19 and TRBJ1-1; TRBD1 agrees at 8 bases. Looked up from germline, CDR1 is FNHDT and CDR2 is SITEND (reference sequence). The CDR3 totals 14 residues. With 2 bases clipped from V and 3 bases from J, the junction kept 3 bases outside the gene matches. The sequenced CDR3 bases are TGTGCCAGCAGTATTCCAGGGGGCCACACA. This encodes CASSIPGGHT. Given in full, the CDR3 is CASSIPGGHTEVFF.

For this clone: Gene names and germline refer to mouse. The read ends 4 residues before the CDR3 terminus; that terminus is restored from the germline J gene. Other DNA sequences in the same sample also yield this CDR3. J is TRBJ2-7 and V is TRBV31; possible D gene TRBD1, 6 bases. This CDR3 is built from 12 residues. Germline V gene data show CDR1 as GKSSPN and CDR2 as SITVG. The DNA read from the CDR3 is TGTGCCTGGAGTCTAGAGGGGGAT. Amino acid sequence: CAWSLEGD. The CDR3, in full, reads CAWSLEGDEQYF. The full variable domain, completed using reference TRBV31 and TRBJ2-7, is AQTIHQWPVAEIKAVGSPLSLGCTIKGKSSPNLYWYWQATGGTLQQLFYSITVGQVESVVQLNLSASRPKDDQFILSTEKLLLSHSGFYLCAWSLEGDEQYFGPGTRLTVL.